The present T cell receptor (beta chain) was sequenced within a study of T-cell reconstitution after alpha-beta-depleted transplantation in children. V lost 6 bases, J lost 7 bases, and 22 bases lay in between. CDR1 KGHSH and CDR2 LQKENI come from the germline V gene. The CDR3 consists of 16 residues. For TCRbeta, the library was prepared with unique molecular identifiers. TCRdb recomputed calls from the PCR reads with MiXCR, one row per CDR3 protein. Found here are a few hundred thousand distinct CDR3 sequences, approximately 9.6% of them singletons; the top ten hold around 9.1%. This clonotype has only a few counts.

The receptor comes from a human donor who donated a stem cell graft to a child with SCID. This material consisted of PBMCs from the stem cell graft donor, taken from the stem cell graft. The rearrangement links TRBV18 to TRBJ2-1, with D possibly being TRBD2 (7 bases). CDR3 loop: CASSPIGGGAVNEQFF. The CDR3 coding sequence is TGTGCCAGCTCCCCGATTGGTGGGGGGGCCGTGAATGAGCAGTTCTTC.